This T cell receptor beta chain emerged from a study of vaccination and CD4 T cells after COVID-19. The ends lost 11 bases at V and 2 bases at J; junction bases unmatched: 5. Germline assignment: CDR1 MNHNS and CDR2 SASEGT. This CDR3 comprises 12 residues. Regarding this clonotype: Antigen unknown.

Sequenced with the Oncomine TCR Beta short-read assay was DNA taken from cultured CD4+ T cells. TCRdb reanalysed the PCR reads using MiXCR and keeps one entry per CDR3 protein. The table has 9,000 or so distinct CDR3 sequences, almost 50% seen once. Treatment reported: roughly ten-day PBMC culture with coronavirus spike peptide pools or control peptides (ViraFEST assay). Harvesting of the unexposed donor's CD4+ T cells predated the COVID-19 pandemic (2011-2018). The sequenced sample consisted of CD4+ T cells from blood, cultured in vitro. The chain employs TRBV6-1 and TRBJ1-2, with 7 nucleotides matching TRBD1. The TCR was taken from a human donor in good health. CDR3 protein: CAGQGGNYGYTF. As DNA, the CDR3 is TGTGCCGGCCAGGGGGGGAACTATGGCTACACCTTC.